One and the same sample provided the 3 T cell receptor beta chains below, sequenced in a study of blood T cells in healthy people across ages. The authors ran a second PCR of about 6 to 11 cycles using a sample-barcoded 5' primer and a J-beta primer mix. TCRdb processed the 5' RACE reads anew with MiXCR; each CDR3 protein has one entry. The top ten hold 10% of the sample, which has about 930,000 distinct CDR3 sequences, almost 30% seen once. The data also belong to a second study, concerning T cells of mothers and their children.

Sequencing was done on a sample of blood. Receptor source: a middle-aged woman in good health.

The rearrangement joins TRBV20-1 to TRBJ2-1; D perhaps matches TRBD2 (5 bases). Trimming removed 3 bases from V and 5 bases from J, with 8 bases in between. The germline gives CDR1 DFQATT, CDR2 SNEGSKA (reference sequence). The CDR3 is 12 residues long. As DNA, the CDR3 is TGCAGTGCTAGCGGGGTGAACAATGAGCAGTTCTTC. Translated, it gives CSASGVNNEQFF.

V gene TRBV3-1 combines with J gene TRBJ1-1; possible D gene TRBD1, 5 bases. V gave up 0 bases and J gave up 4 bases, with 15 bases separating them. The CDR3 is made up of 16 amino acids. The germline gives CDR1 LGHDT, CDR2 YNNKEL (reference sequence). The CDR3 here is CASSQDPLDKATEAFF. The CDR3 region has the DNA TGTGCCAGCAGCCAAGATCCGCTGGACAAGGCCACTGAAGCTTTCTTT.

The table lists this clonotype with a few counts. This sequence joins TRBV2 and TRBJ2-7; D is possibly TRBD1 or TRBD2 (5 bases each). The CDR3 runs 15 residues. Per germline, CDR1 SNHLY and CDR2 FYNNEI. The germline V and J ends were trimmed by 6 bases and 2 bases, with 17 bases remaining between them. The CDR3 DNA is TGTGCCAGCAGACGGGGCCAGGCTAATACCTACGAGCAGTACTTC. It is translated as CASRRGQANTYEQYF.